Below, one T cell receptor beta chain is given with its context. The protocol was immunoSEQ multiplex PCR, while the TCRdb copy is restricted to in-frame clones and leaves out a portion. The data hold 80,000 to 100,000 clones, with about 92% observed a single time. This specimen comes from a study of T cell changes during pregnancy in multiple sclerosis. Between the trimmed V and J ends, which lost 1 base and 10 bases, there was a span of 16 bases. This CDR3 is 14 amino acids long. Germline V gene data show CDR1 as LGHNA and CDR2 as YNFKEQ. This chain uses TRBV4-2 with TRBJ1-1, with D perhaps TRBD1 (6 bases). The clonotype originates from a female donor with multiple sclerosis, enrolled in a pregnancy study. Sequencing was performed on peripheral blood, taken in the first trimester of pregnancy. The CDR3 sequence: CASSQAPSDSRAFF. As DNA, the CDR3 is TGTGCCAGCAGCCAAGCCCCCTCGGACAGTCGAGCTTTCTTT.